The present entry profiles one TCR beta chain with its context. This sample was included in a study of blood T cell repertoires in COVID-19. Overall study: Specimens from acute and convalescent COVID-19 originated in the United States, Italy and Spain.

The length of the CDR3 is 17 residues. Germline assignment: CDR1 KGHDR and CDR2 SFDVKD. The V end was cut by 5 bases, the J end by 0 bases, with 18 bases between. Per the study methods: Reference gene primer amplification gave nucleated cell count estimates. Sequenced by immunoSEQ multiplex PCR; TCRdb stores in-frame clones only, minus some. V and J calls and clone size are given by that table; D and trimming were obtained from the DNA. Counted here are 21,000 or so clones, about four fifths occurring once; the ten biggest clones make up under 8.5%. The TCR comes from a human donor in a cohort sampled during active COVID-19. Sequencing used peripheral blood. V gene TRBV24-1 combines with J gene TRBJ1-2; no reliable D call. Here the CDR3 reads CATSASRSRVSNYGYTF. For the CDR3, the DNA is TGTGCCACCAGTGCTAGCCGATCACGGGTCTCTAACTATGGCTACACCTTC.